These 29 T cell receptor beta chains were sequenced from one sample in a study of cytomegalovirus exposure and HLA in healthy donors. PCR involved 60 Vbeta and 13 Jbeta primers. The data were produced by immunoSEQ multiplex PCR, yet TCRdb's version contains in-frame clones alone and is incomplete. The table records over 100,000 clones, roughly 79% of them present only once. The sequenced sample was PBMCs. The source is a man between 60 and 75 years old in good health and CMV-seropositive.

The V call is TRBV27, the J call TRBJ2-5; D gene unclear. The CDR3 totals 14 residues. Deletions cut 0 bases from V and 4 bases from J, with 9 bases between. From germline, CDR1 is MNHEY and CDR2 SMNVEV (reference sequence). CDR3 sequence: CASSLSINRETQYF. The CDR3 DNA follows: TGTGCCAGCAGTTTATCGATAAATAGAGAGACCCAGTACTTC.

This clone was counted only a few times. The chain joins TRBV10-3 to TRBJ2-4; perhaps TRBD1 as D (5 bases). This CDR3 region has 14 residues. Germline CDR1 is ENHRY and CDR2 is SYGVKD. The germline V and J ends were trimmed by 3 bases and 6 bases, with 12 bases remaining between them. CDR3 in DNA: TGTGCCATCAGTGATGGGGCTACGGGAAACATTCAGTACTTC. This encodes CAISDGATGNIQYF.

This clone was recorded once. The J gene is TRBJ2-3, the V gene TRBV5-1; 7 nucleotides agree with TRBD2. Looked up from germline, CDR1 is SGHRS and CDR2 is YFSETQ. The CDR3 is 15 residues long. Trimming at V came to 4 bases and at J to 1 base, leaving 6 bases not matched to a gene. The DNA of the CDR3 is TGCGCCAGCAGCCCGGGGGGTCCTCGCACAGATACGCAGTATTTT. It encodes CASSPGGPRTDTQYF.

The chain joins TRBV2 to TRBJ1-3, with a tentative D call TRBD1 (6 bases). The CDR3 runs 14 residues. The germline CDR1 and CDR2 sequences are SNHLY and FYNNEI. Trimming removed 2 bases at V and 5 bases at J, with 10 bases between. The CDR3 bases are TGTGCCAGCAGTGAAAGGGGGGGCCGAAACACCATATATTTT. Protein sequence: CASSERGGRNTIYF.

This chain links TRBV9 with TRBJ2-5, with TRBD2 as a possible D gene (5 bases). The CDR3 contains 14 residues. Trimming stripped 0 bases from V and 4 bases from J, with 10 bases between. Germline V gene lookup returns CDR1 SGDLS and CDR2 YYNGEE. The CDR3 DNA follows: TGTGCCAGCAGCGTAGGAAGAGGGCCAGAGACCCAGTACTTC. Its translation: CASSVGRGPETQYF.

V is TRBV4-1 and J is TRBJ2-7; TRBD1 matches at 12 bases. The junction had 9 bases not matched to a gene; V was cut back by 2 bases and J by 7 bases. Germline V gene sequence: CDR1 MGHRA, CDR2 YSYEKL. The CDR3 runs to 16 residues. In DNA form, the CDR3 reads TGCGCCAGCAGCCAAACTCCGGGACAGGGGGCAGGGGAGCAGTACTTC. Amino acid sequence: CASSQTPGQGAGEQYF.

The chain uses TRBV10-1 and TRBJ2-7; TRBD2 is a possible D gene (6 bases). Deletions cut 4 bases from V and 4 bases from J, with 17 bases between. The CDR3 spans 15 residues. CDR1 and CDR2 (germline): WNHNN, SYGVQD (reference sequence). This CDR3 reads CASSASAAGSYEQYF. The CDR3 nucleotides are TGCGCCAGCAGTGCCTCTGCGGCGGGGAGTTACGAGCAGTACTTC.

The V gene is TRBV15, the J gene TRBJ1-3; D is possibly TRBD1 (5 bases). Germline-derived CDR1 and CDR2 are LNHNV and YYDKDF (reference sequence). This CDR3 comprises 18 residues. V was shortened by 0 bases and J by 3 bases, with 18 bases between the two germline ends. In nucleotides, the CDR3 is TGTGCCACCAGCAGAGATCGTCGGCAGGGAATTTATGGAAACACCATATATTTT. Amino acid sequence: CATSRDRRQGIYGNTIYF.

The chain carries TRBV5-1 and TRBJ2-7, with 8 positions matching TRBD1. Trimming at V came to 2 bases and at J to 1 base, leaving 2 bases not matched to a gene. Germline CDR1 and CDR2: SGHRS and YFSETQ. The CDR3 has 14 amino acids. DNA of the CDR3: TGCGCCAGCAGCTTACAGGGGGATTCCTACGAGCAGTACTTC. Residues: CASSLQGDSYEQYF.

The chain recombines TRBV5-1 with TRBJ2-1; 7 bases are shared with TRBD1. Germline V gene lookup returns CDR1 SGHRS and CDR2 YFSETQ. V was clipped by 3 bases and J by 4 bases; unmatched bases: 7. CDR3 length equals 15 residues. CDR3 DNA: TGCGCCAGCAGCTCTGGACAGGTGTCATACAATGAGCAGTTCTTC. This translates into CASSSGQVSYNEQFF.

The V gene is TRBV27, the J gene TRBJ1-1; 9 bases are shared with TRBD1. V lost 10 bases and J lost 4; bases outside the gene matches: 16. The CDR3 runs to 16 residues. Per the germline V gene, CDR1 is MNHEY and CDR2 is SMNVEV (reference sequence). CDR3 DNA sequence: TGTGCCACCAGCCATTGGACAGGGGCTCGGGGCACTGAAGCTTTCTTT. Its protein product is CATSHWTGARGTEAFF.

The CDR3 sequence: CASSPSSSYEQYF. The CDR3 DNA sequence: TGTGCCAGCTCACCGAGCTCCTCCTACGAGCAGTACTTC. This chain uses TRBV18 with TRBJ2-7; D unresolved. The CDR3 sequence is 13 residues long. CDR1 KGHSH and CDR2 LQKENI come from the germline V gene. The V and J ends lost 3 bases and 0 bases respectively, with 6 bases between them.

Worth noting for this clone: Sequence at one end of the junction differs from germline and may be a read error. V gene TRBV19 combines with J gene TRBJ1-4; D may be TRBD1 (6 bases). The CDR3 is made up of 14 amino acids. The germline gives CDR1 LNHDA, CDR2 SQIVND (reference sequence). The CDR3 here is CAGRPGHRLEKLFF. CDR3 nucleotide sequence: TGTGCCGGTAGGCCGGGACATCGGCTTGAAAAACTGTTTTTT.

V and J are TRBV7-2 and TRBJ1-6, with TRBD1 matching over 8 bases. With V trimmed by 6 bases and J by 7 bases, 2 bases remained unmatched. Germline assignment: CDR1 SGHTA and CDR2 FQGNSA. The CDR3 runs to 13 residues. The CDR3 loop reads CASRQGGNSPLHF. CDR3 DNA: TGTGCCAGCAGACAGGGGGGCAATTCACCCCTCCACTTT.

The gene calls are TRBV11-2 and TRBJ1-6; D might be TRBD1 (6 bases). V gave up 3 bases and J gave up 4 bases, with 10 bases separating them. The CDR3 runs to 15 residues. The germline V gene has CDR1 SGHAT and CDR2 FQNNGV. CDR3 nucleotide sequence: TGTGCCAGCAGCTTGTCGCAGGGGTATAATTCACCCCTCCACTTT. Its protein product is CASSLSQGYNSPLHF.

The chain has TRBV28 and TRBJ2-5; D gene ambiguous. The J call may not be correct, given that the DNA end is closer to TRBJ2-7. Germline V gene sequence: CDR1 MDHEN, CDR2 SYDVKM. This CDR3 contains 11 residues. CDR3 residues: CASRYSYEQYF. CDR3 DNA: TGTGCCAGCAGGTATTCCTACGAGCAGTACTTC.

The chain is built from TRBV29-1 and TRBJ2-2; 8 bases match TRBD2. After removal of 7 bases from V and 3 bases from J, the junction contained 7 bases not matched to a gene. The CDR3 runs 14 residues. CDR1 and CDR2 from the germline V gene are SQVTM and ANQGSEA. As DNA, the CDR3 is TGCAGCGGGAAGCGGGGGCCCGACACCGGGGAGCTGTTTTTT. Translating gives CSGKRGPDTGELFF.

V is TRBV7-9 and J is TRBJ2-7; D is uncertain. Germline CDR1 is SEHNR and CDR2 is FQNEAQ (reference sequence). This CDR3 is 11 amino acids long. V was trimmed by 5 bases and J by 4 bases, leaving 6 bases between them. CDR3 residues: CASSPEYEQYF. The CDR3 DNA reads as TGTGCCAGCAGCCCCGAGTACGAGCAGTACTTC.

The rearrangement uses TRBV11-2 and TRBJ1-4; a weak D match, TRBD1 (5 bases). The CDR3 contains 16 residues. The germline CDR1 and CDR2 sequences are SGHAT and FQNNGV. The V gene lost 2 bases and the J gene lost 3 bases, with 13 bases spanning the gap. The CDR3 loop reads CASSLQGGAANEKLFF. The DNA for the CDR3 is TGTGCCAGCAGCTTACAGGGAGGGGCGGCTAATGAAAAACTGTTTTTT.

This clone occurred once. The chain joins TRBV27 to TRBJ2-1; D gene unclear. Germline lookup yields CDR1 MNHEY and CDR2 SMNVEV (reference sequence). Trimming shortened V by 0 bases and J by 7 bases, and 25 bases separated the two germline ends. CDR3 length: 19 residues. Here the CDR3 DNA reads TGTGCCAGCAGTTTATCGGTAATCGACTTGCCACCGCTTGGTAATGAGCAGTTCTTC. Amino acids: CASSLSVIDLPPLGNEQFF.

The chain employs TRBV4-3 and TRBJ2-7; maybe TRBD1 (6 bases). Trimming removed 4 bases at V and 0 bases at J, with 10 bases between. CDR1 and CDR2 (germline): LGHNA, YSLEER. CDR3 size: 14 residues. CDR3 loop: CASSRLQGSYEQYF. CDR3 coding DNA: TGCGCCAGCAGCCGATTACAGGGCTCCTACGAGCAGTACTTC.

The chain combines TRBV4-2 with TRBJ2-7; 10 bases fit TRBD1. Trimming removed 2 bases from V and 3 bases from J; junction bases left unmatched: 10. This CDR3 region has 17 residues. The germline CDR1 and CDR2 sequences are LGHNA and YNFKEQ. The CDR3 DNA sequence: TGTGCCAGCAGCCAACGCCAGGGACAGGGGATGAGCTACGAGCAGTACTTC. This translates into CASSQRQGQGMSYEQYF.

This clone has a count of ten or more. V and J are TRBV25-1 and TRBJ2-3, with D perhaps matching TRBD2 (5 bases). The germline V gene encodes CDR1 MGHDK and CDR2 SYGVNS. This CDR3 contains 17 residues. V lost 3 bases to trimming and J lost 2 bases, with 18 bases between them. Here the CDR3 DNA reads TGTGCCAGCAGTGACGGGAAGGAGGTCAAACACACAGATACGCAGTATTTT. Amino acids: CASSDGKEVKHTDTQYF.

V and J are TRBV7-6 and TRBJ1-1; 8 bases map to TRBD1. V shed 5 bases and J 7 bases; nucleotides not matched to a gene: 9. The CDR3 has 14 amino acids. Germline-derived CDR1 and CDR2 are SGHVS and FNYEAQ. The CDR3 loop reads CASSVGQGRGEAFF. The CDR3 DNA reads as TGTGCCAGCAGCGTCGGACAGGGTCGGGGTGAAGCTTTCTTT. The full variable domain, in which reference TRBV7-6 and TRBJ1-1 provide the parts outside the CDR3, is GAGVSQSPRYKVTKRGQDVALRCDPISGHVSLYWYRQALGQGPEFLTYFNYEAQQDKSGLPNDRFSAERPEGSISTLTIQRTEQRDSAMYRCASSVGQGRGEAFFGQGTRLTVV.

J is TRBJ2-1 and V is TRBV7-9; 10 bases agree with TRBD2. Trimming cost V 5 bases and J 9 bases; bases outside gene matches: 22. Germline-derived CDR1 and CDR2 are SEHNR and FQNEAQ (reference sequence). This CDR3 is 19 amino acids long. The CDR3 here is CASSPPDSQRASGGGEQFF. DNA for the CDR3: TGTGCCAGCAGCCCGCCAGACAGCCAGCGGGCTAGCGGGGGTGGTGAGCAGTTCTTC.

The chain's CDR3 is CASSLVQAHEQYF. The CDR3 region has the DNA TGTGCCAGCAGCTTAGTCCAGGCCCACGAGCAGTACTTC. This sequence joins TRBV7-2 and TRBJ2-5; D not certain. The J call may be incorrect, as the DNA end agrees better with TRBJ2-7. This CDR3 has 13 residues. Germline V lookup: CDR1 SGHTA, CDR2 FQGNSA.

This sequence joins TRBV28 and TRBJ1-2; D is unclear. The CDR3 totals 12 residues. V was pared by 3 bases and J by 5 bases, with 7 bases between. Germline CDR1 MDHEN, CDR2 SYDVKM. The CDR3 DNA reads TGTGCCAGCAGTTTGGGAGGGTATGGCTACACCTTC. Protein sequence: CASSLGGYGYTF.

In nucleotides, the CDR3 is TGTGCCTGGAGTCGGACAGGAGCCATGTATGGCTACACCTTC. Amino acid sequence: CAWSRTGAMYGYTF. The genes are TRBV30 and TRBJ1-2, with 7 bases lining up with TRBD1. Germline V lookup: CDR1 GTSNPN, CDR2 SVGIG (reference sequence). CDR3 length: 14 residues. V was clipped by 2 bases and J by 5 bases; unmatched bases: 8.

This chain links TRBV5-1 with TRBJ1-2, with D perhaps matching TRBD1 (6 bases). V lost 4 bases and J 5 bases, leaving 15 bases between the germline ends. The CDR3 sequence is 14 residues long. CDR1 SGHRS and CDR2 YFSETQ come from the germline V gene. The chain's CDR3 is CASSLGTSVYGYTF. The CDR3 DNA follows: TGCGCCAGCAGCCTCGGGACAAGCGTTTATGGCTACACCTTC.